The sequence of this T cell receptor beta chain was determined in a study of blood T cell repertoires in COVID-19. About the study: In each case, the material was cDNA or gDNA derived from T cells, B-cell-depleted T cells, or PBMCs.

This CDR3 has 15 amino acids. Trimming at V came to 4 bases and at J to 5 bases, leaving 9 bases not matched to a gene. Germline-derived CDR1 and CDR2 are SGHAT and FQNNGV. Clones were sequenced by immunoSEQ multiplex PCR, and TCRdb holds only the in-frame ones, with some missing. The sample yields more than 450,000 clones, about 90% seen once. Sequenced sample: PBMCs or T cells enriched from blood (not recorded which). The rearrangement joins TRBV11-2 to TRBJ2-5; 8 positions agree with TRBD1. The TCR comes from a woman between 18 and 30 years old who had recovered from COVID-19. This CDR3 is CASSSFRGLGETQYF. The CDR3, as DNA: TGTGCCAGCAGCTCCTTCAGGGGGCTCGGGGAGACCCAGTACTTC.